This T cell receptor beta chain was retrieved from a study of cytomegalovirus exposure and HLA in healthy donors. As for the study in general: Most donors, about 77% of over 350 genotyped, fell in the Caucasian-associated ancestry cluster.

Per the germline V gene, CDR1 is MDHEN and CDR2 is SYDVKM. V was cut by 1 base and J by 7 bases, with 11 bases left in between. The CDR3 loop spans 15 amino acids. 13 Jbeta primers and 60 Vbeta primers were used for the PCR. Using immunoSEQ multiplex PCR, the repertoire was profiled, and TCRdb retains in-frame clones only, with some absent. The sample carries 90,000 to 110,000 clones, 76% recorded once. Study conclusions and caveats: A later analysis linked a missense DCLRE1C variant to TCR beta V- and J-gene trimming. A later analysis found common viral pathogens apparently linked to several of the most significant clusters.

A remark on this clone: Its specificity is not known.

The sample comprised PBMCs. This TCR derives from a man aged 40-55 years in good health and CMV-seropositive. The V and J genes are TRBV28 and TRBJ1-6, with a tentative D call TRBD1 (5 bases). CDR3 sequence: CASSLSQGSNSPLHF. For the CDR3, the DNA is TGTGCCAGCAGTTTATCTCAGGGTTCGAATTCACCCCTCCACTTT.